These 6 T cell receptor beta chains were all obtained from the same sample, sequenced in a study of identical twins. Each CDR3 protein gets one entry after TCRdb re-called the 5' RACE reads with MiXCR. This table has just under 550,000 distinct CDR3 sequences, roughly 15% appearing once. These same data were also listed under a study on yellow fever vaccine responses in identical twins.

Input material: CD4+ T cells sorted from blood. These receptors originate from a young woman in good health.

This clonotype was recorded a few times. CDR3 DNA sequence: TGCGCCAGCAGCTCGTCCCGGGGGGCGCAGGGAAACACCATATATTTT. This encodes CASSSSRGAQGNTIYF. The chain combines TRBV4-1 with TRBJ1-3, with D maybe TRBD1 (6 bases). Germline V gene lookup returns CDR1 MGHRA and CDR2 YSYEKL. V was shortened by 5 bases and J by 4 bases, with 18 bases between the two germline ends. The CDR3 is made up of 16 amino acids.

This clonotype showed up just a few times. The CDR3 DNA reads as TGTGCCATCAGAGCTATGACAGGGGACTCCGGGGAGCTGTTTTTT. Its protein product is CAIRAMTGDSGELFF. The chain couples TRBV10-3 to TRBJ2-2, with 8 bases that match TRBD1. This CDR3 has 15 amino acids. Losses at the gene ends were 6 bases for V and 6 bases for J; bases not matched to a gene: 9. Germline V gene sequence: CDR1 ENHRY, CDR2 SYGVKD.

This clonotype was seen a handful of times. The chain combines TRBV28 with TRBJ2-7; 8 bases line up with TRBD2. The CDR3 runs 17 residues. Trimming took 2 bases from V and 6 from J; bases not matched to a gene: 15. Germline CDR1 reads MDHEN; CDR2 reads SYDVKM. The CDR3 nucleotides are TGTGCCAGCAGTTTACCCCCCTTTAGCGGGGCCTTTACCGAGCAGTACGTC. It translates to CASSLPPFSGAFTEQYV.

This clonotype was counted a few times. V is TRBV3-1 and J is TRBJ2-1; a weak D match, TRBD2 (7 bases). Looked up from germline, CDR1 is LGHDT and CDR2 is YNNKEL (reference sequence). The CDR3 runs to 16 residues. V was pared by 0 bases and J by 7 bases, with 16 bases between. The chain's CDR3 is CASSQDSGGRRNEQFF. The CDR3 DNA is TGTGCCAGCAGCCAAGATTCGGGGGGCCGTAGGAATGAGCAGTTCTTC.

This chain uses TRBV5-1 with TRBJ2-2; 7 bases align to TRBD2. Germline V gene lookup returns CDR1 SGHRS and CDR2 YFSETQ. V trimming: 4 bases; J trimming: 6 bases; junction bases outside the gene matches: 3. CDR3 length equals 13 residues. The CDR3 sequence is CASSITSAGELFF. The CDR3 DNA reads TGCGCCAGCAGCATCACTAGCGCCGGGGAGCTGTTTTTT.

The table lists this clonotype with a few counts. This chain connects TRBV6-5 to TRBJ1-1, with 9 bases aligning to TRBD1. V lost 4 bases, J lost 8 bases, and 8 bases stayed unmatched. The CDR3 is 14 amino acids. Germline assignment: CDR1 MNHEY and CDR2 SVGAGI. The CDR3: CASSFLDRGAEAFF. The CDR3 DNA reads TGTGCCAGCAGTTTCTTAGACAGGGGGGCCGAAGCTTTCTTT.